A single sample is the source of the 10 T cell receptor beta chains below, sequenced in a study of cytomegalovirus exposure and HLA in healthy donors. The PCR ran on 60 Vbeta and 13 Jbeta primers. The protocol was immunoSEQ multiplex PCR, while the TCRdb copy is restricted to in-frame clones and leaves out a portion. Found here are approximately 120,000 clones; the top ten clones hold about 0.93%. Material for sequencing was PBMCs. The receptors shown here come from a man aged 18 to 35 in good health and CMV-seronegative.

V is TRBV18 and J is TRBJ2-4; 14 bases align to TRBD2. The CDR3 is 18 amino acids. Germline V gene sequence: CDR1 KGHSH, CDR2 LQKENI. V was pared by 6 bases and J by 3 bases, with 10 bases of the junction left unmatched. CDR3 in DNA: TGTGCCAGCTCCCAAGGACTAGCGGGAGGTCAGGGCAAAAACATTCAGTACTTC. Protein sequence: CASSQGLAGGQGKNIQYF.

V gene TRBV5-1 combines with J gene TRBJ1-6, with a weak D call TRBD1 (5 bases). CDR3 length: 19 residues. Germline lookup yields CDR1 SGHRS and CDR2 YFSETQ. The V end was cut by 4 bases, the J end by 7 bases, with 27 bases between. The CDR3 spells CASSRTYRTSGMENSPLHF. CDR3 DNA: TGCGCCAGCAGCCGTACGTACCGGACCTCAGGGATGGAGAATTCACCCCTCCACTTT.

The rearrangement links TRBV29-1 to TRBJ2-3; 7 nucleotides line up with TRBD2. Trimming at V came to 4 bases and at J to 4 bases, leaving 14 bases not matched to a gene. The germline V gene has CDR1 SQVTM and CDR2 ANQGSEA. The CDR3 covers 16 residues. The CDR3 nucleotides read TGCAGCGTTGTTAGGACTAGAGAGGAGGCCGCAGATACGCAGTATTTT. Protein: CSVVRTREEAADTQYF.

V usage is TRBV5-8 and J usage is TRBJ1-2, with 10 bases aligning to TRBD1. J was trimmed by 4 bases and V by 4 bases; bases with no gene match: 4. Germline-derived CDR1 and CDR2 are SGHTS and YDEGEE. The CDR3 contains 14 residues. The CDR3 DNA reads TGTGCCAGCAGCGTCGGGACAGGGGCCTATGGCTACACCTTC. Translating gives CASSVGTGAYGYTF. The whole variable domain, filled in from reference TRBV5-8 and TRBJ1-2, reads EAGVTQSPTHLIKTRGQQATLRCSPISGHTSVYWYQQALGLGLQFLLWYDEGEERNRGNFPPRFSGRQFPNYSSELNVNALELEDSALYLCASSVGTGAYGYTFGSGTRLTVV.

The rearrangement links TRBV25-1 to TRBJ2-6, with D perhaps TRBD1 (7 bases). Trimming cost V 5 bases and J 0 bases, with 14 bases left between them. CDR3 length equals 17 residues. Germline V gene sequence: CDR1 MGHDK, CDR2 SYGVNS. The CDR3 reads CASSHPGGISGANVLTF. CDR3 nucleotides: TGTGCCAGCAGTCACCCAGGGGGGATCTCTGGGGCCAACGTCCTGACTTTC.

V is TRBV19 and J is TRBJ1-2; TRBD1 aligns across 7 bases. CDR1 is LNHDA and CDR2 is SQIVND in the germline V gene (reference sequence). J gave up 10 bases and V 6 bases, and 2 bases lay outside the gene matches. This CDR3 spans 10 amino acids. The CDR3 DNA is TGTGCCAGTAGGCAGGGGGTCTACACCTTC. Amino acid sequence: CASRQGVYTF.

V and J are TRBV5-1 and TRBJ2-7; 7 bases agree with TRBD2. Germline V CDR1 and CDR2: SGHRS, YFSETQ. The V and J ends lost 3 bases and 5 bases, in that order; junction bases with no gene match: 11. The CDR3 length is 15 residues. Here the CDR3 reads CASSSSGGSDNEQYF. CDR3 DNA sequence: TGCGCCAGCAGCTCTAGCGGCGGGAGTGACAACGAGCAGTACTTC.

The V and J genes are TRBV2 and TRBJ1-5, with no clear D. The CDR3 length is 14 residues. Germline CDR1 and CDR2: SNHLY and FYNNEI. V was trimmed by 5 bases and J by 2 bases, leaving 10 bases between them. The CDR3 nucleotides are TGTGCCAGCAGTCGGGAAAGGGGCAATCAGCCCCAGCATTTT. This gives the protein CASSRERGNQPQHF. The whole variable domain, filled in from reference TRBV2 and TRBJ1-5, reads EPEVTQTPSHQVTQMGQEVILRCVPISNHLYFYWYRQILGQKVEFLVSFYNNEISEKSEIFDDQFSVERPDGSNFTLKIRSTKLEDSAMYFCASSRERGNQPQHFGDGTRLSIL.

The V and J genes are TRBV5-1 and TRBJ2-5; possible D gene TRBD2, 5 bases. TRBJ2-7 matches the DNA end more closely, so the J call is doubtful. The CDR3 sequence is 16 residues long. The germline CDR1 and CDR2 sequences are SGHRS and YFSETQ. The CDR3 sequence: CASSSGLRPYSYEQYF. The DNA of the CDR3 is TGCGCCAGCAGCTCCGGACTCCGACCATATTCCTACGAGCAGTACTTC.

V usage is TRBV18 and J usage is TRBJ2-3; D is undetermined. The V gene's germline CDR1 is KGHSH and CDR2 LQKENI. This CDR3 is built from 14 residues. V lost 3 bases and J 2 bases, leaving 9 bases between the germline ends. CDR3 sequence: CASSPNSYTDTQYF. The CDR3 coding sequence is TGTGCCAGCTCACCGAACAGCTACACAGATACGCAGTATTTT.